One and the same sample provided the 10 T cell receptor beta chains below, sequenced in a study of blood T cell repertoires in COVID-19. Sequencing was performed with immunoSEQ multiplex PCR; in TCRdb, only in-frame clones are kept and a portion is missing. The sample shows hundreds of thousands of clones, roughly 84% of them seen only once. The sequenced sample consisted of peripheral blood. These TCRs come from a middle-aged woman with active or convalescent COVID-19.

V usage is TRBV6-5 and J usage is TRBJ2-7; no reliable D call. The CDR3 is 11 residues long. Germline V CDR1 and CDR2: MNHEY, SVGAGI. V gave up 7 bases and J gave up 6 bases, with 10 bases separating them. The CDR3 bases are TGTGCCAGCACCTTCGGAGCCGAGCAGTACTTC. As protein: CASTFGAEQYF.

The rearrangement links TRBV30 to TRBJ1-1, with TRBD1 as a possible D gene (5 bases). This CDR3 has 13 amino acids. From germline, CDR1 is GTSNPN and CDR2 SVGIG (reference sequence). V was cut by 2 bases and J by 5 bases, with 12 bases left in between. The CDR3 sequence: CAWSFRPGTEAFF. CDR3 coding DNA: TGTGCCTGGAGTTTTAGGCCAGGGACTGAAGCTTTCTTT. Variable domain in full (rest from reference TRBV30 and TRBJ1-1): SQTIHQWPATLVQPVGSPLSLECTVEGTSNPNLYWYRQAAGRGLQLLFYSVGIGQISSEVPQNLSASRPQDRQFILSSKKLLLSDSGFYLCAWSFRPGTEAFFGQGTRLTVV.

V and J are TRBV18 and TRBJ2-3, with 9 bases aligning to TRBD2. From germline, CDR1 is KGHSH and CDR2 LQKENI. Trimming removed 0 bases from V and 3 bases from J; junction bases left unmatched: 1. The CDR3 covers 15 residues. The CDR3: CASSPPSGGTDTQYF. CDR3 bases: TGTGCCAGCTCACCACCTAGCGGGGGAACAGATACGCAGTATTTT.

The chain joins TRBV5-1 to TRBJ2-2, with 11 bases that match TRBD2. Losses at the gene ends were 4 bases for V and 4 bases for J; bases not matched to a gene: 3. The CDR3 is 15 residues long. Germline-derived CDR1 and CDR2 are SGHRS and YFSETQ. This CDR3 reads CASSTTSGGTGELFF. CDR3 nucleotide sequence: TGCGCCAGCAGCACCACTAGCGGGGGCACCGGGGAGCTGTTTTTT.

This clone was seen a few times. The chain carries TRBV3-1 (or the pseudogene TRBV3-2) and TRBJ2-5, with D possibly matching TRBD2 (6 bases). Germline V gene data show CDR1 as LGHDT and CDR2 as YNNKEL (reference sequence). This CDR3 has 15 amino acids. V was cut by 0 bases and J by 7 bases, with 15 bases left in between. The CDR3 region is CASSQDIAGGRTQYF. DNA for the CDR3: TGTGCCAGCAGCCAAGATATCGCCGGGGGAAGGACCCAGTACTTC.

The V and J genes are TRBV30 and TRBJ1-3, with D unclear. The germline V and J ends were trimmed by 3 bases and 1 base, with 10 bases remaining between them. CDR3 length equals 14 residues. From germline, CDR1 is GTSNPN and CDR2 SVGIG (reference sequence). CDR3 amino acids: CAWRPGQSGNTIYF. The CDR3 bases are TGTGCCTGGAGACCTGGGCAATCTGGAAACACCATATATTTT. Full variable domain (rest looked up from reference TRBV30 and TRBJ1-3): SQTIHQWPATLVQPVGSPLSLECTVEGTSNPNLYWYRQAAGRGLQLLFYSVGIGQISSEVPQNLSASRPQDRQFILSSKKLLLSDSGFYLCAWRPGQSGNTIYFGEGSWLTVV.

J is TRBJ2-2 and V is TRBV12-3 or TRBV12-4, with a tentative D call TRBD2 (5 bases). CDR3 length: 13 amino acids. CDR3 protein: CALQRGLTGELFF. The CDR3, as DNA: TGTGCACTTCAGCGAGGACTCACCGGGGAGCTGTTTTTT.

Details on this clone: Germline is not matched at one junction end, which may reflect a read error. The CDR3 loop reads CASSEDRRRSNEQFF. CDR3 coding DNA: TGTGCCAGCAGCGAAGACAGGCGGAGATCCAATGAGCAGTTCTTC. This sequence joins TRBV6-1 and TRBJ2-1; D possibly corresponds to TRBD1 (6 bases). Germline CDR1 MNHNS, CDR2 SASEGT. The CDR3 runs to 15 residues.

This clone was recorded once. The CDR3 protein is CASSVKGDTPNQPQHF. DNA for the CDR3: TGTGCCAGCAGCGTAAAGGGGGATACACCCAATCAGCCCCAGCATTTT. This chain joins TRBV9 and TRBJ1-5; tentatively, D is TRBD1 (6 bases). The CDR3 contains 16 residues. Trimming left V 1 base short and J 3 bases short, with 14 bases between. Germline CDR1 reads SGDLS; CDR2 reads YYNGEE.

This clone appeared a few times. V usage is TRBV5-1 and J usage is TRBJ1-4; 9 bases line up with TRBD1. V was pared by 5 bases and J by 0 bases, with 8 bases of the junction left unmatched. The CDR3 has 17 residues. CDR1 is SGHRS and CDR2 is YFSETQ in the germline V gene. The CDR3 bases are TGCGCCAGCAGTCCCGGACAGGGGTTATCAACTAATGAAAAACTGTTTTTT. Protein: CASSPGQGLSTNEKLFF.